The sequence of this T cell receptor (beta chain) was determined in a study of blood T cells in healthy people across ages. The CDR3 has 15 residues. Losses at the gene ends were 2 bases for V and 9 bases for J; bases not matched to a gene: 8. For the second PCR, which ran for roughly 7 to 11 cycles, a sample-barcoded 5' primer and a J-beta primer mix were used. Per sample, CDR3-containing paired-end reads numbered at least 2.5 million. TCRdb re-analysed the 5' RACE reads in MiXCR, keeping a single row per CDR3 protein. The sample includes some 1,500,000 distinct CDR3 sequences, 40% to 45% of them seen just once. Study outcomes and limitations: Diversity of TCR beta per million T cells declined in a roughly linear way with age.

Worth noting for this clonotype: Its antigen is unknown.

Each sample had at least 6.5 million PBMCs isolated. Samples each had at least 5.5 micrograms of total RNA extracted. The sample taken for sequencing was blood. The clonotype originates from a young woman in good health. The rearrangement uses TRBV12-3 or TRBV12-4 and TRBJ2-2, with TRBD2 matching 8 bases. CDR3 bases: TGTGCCAGCAGTTTACGGGCGGGAGGACCCCGGGAGCTGTTTTTT. Translating gives CASSLRAGGPRELFF.